This entry lists 17 T cell receptor beta chains sequenced from one sample in a study of T cells after yellow fever vaccination. Each CDR3 protein gets one entry after TCRdb re-called the 5' RACE reads with MiXCR. Of around 530,000 distinct CDR3 sequences listed, around 16% were seen once; the top ten hold 15% to 20%. This specimen was PBMCs, taken about 5 days after the first yellow fever vaccination. The source of these receptors is a young man who received the YFV17D yellow fever vaccine.

The table lists this clonotype with a few counts. The chain recombines TRBV20-1 with TRBJ2-3, with D perhaps assigned TRBD1 or TRBD2 (5 bases each). V was shortened by 5 bases and J by 9 bases, with 21 bases between the two germline ends. The length of the CDR3 is 14 residues. The germline gives CDR1 DFQATT, CDR2 SNEGSKA (reference sequence). The DNA for the CDR3 is TGCAGTGCTCGGGCCCAATATGAGGGACGGACGCAGTATTTT. It codes for CSARAQYEGRTQYF.

This clonotype has more than one count but fewer than ten. The gene calls are TRBV6-1 and TRBJ1-5; 11 bases fit TRBD1. V shed 6 bases and J 7 bases; nucleotides not matched to a gene: 8. The CDR3 contains 15 residues. The germline gives CDR1 MNHNS, CDR2 SASEGT. The CDR3 nucleotides are TGTGCCAGCAGAGAGGGACAGGGGGTCCGGCAGCCCCAGCATTTT. Its translation: CASREGQGVRQPQHF.

This clonotype was found a few times. The chain carries TRBV4-1 and TRBJ1-5, with D hard to call. V was shortened by 1 base and J by 3 bases, with 10 bases between the two germline ends. Germline CDR1 reads MGHRA; CDR2 reads YSYEKL. The CDR3 covers 15 residues. This chain's CDR3 is CASSQGNRLNQPQHF. CDR3 DNA sequence: TGCGCCAGCAGCCAAGGGAACAGACTCAATCAGCCCCAGCATTTT.

The V call is TRBV10-3, the J call TRBJ2-2, with 9 nucleotides matching TRBD1. Germline V gene data show CDR1 as ENHRY and CDR2 as SYGVKD. CDR3 size: 14 residues. The J segment lost 5 bases and the V segment lost 6 bases, leaving 4 bases of the junction unmatched. The CDR3 DNA reads TGTGCCATCAGCGGGACAGGGCGTACCGGGGAGCTGTTTTTT. Amino acids: CAISGTGRTGELFF.

This chain links TRBV7-2 with TRBJ2-2; D remains unclear. The V gene's germline CDR1 is SGHTA and CDR2 FQGNSA. The CDR3 consists of 14 residues. With 2 bases removed from V and 4 bases from J, the gap between germline ends came to 8 bases. The CDR3 DNA reads as TGTGCCAGCAGCTTAAGGCAGACCACCGGGGAGCTGTTTTTT. Protein: CASSLRQTTGELFF.

The CDR3 reads CASSFGQGQLYEQYF. Here the CDR3 DNA reads TGTGCCAGCAGCTTCGGACAGGGCCAGTTATACGAGCAGTACTTC. The chain recombines TRBV7-2 with TRBJ2-7; 8 bases match TRBD1. Looked up from germline, CDR1 is SGHTA and CDR2 is FQGNSA. V lost 3 bases, J lost 4 bases, and 8 bases stayed unmatched. The CDR3 extends over 15 amino acids.

The genes are TRBV19 and TRBJ2-3, with 9 bases aligning to TRBD2. V trimming: 10 bases; J trimming: 2 bases; junction bases outside the gene matches: 13. There are 16 residues in the CDR3. Germline CDR1 LNHDA, CDR2 SQIVND (reference sequence). The CDR3 is CATRPQRGVNTDTQYF. CDR3 nucleotides: TGTGCCACCCGACCCCAGCGGGGGGTCAACACAGATACGCAGTATTTT.

The sample holds many counts of this clonotype. This chain links TRBV7-6 with TRBJ2-1, with 12 bases fitting TRBD2. In germline, CDR1 is SGHVS, CDR2 FNYEAQ. The CDR3 totals 15 residues. J was trimmed by 2 bases and V by 4 bases; bases with no gene match: 0. The CDR3 DNA is TGTGCCAGCAGCTCTAGCGGGGGGGCCTACAATGAGCAGTTCTTC. Its protein product is CASSSSGGAYNEQFF.

This clonotype has a handful of counts. The J gene is TRBJ2-7, the V gene TRBV20-1; 8 bases are a match to TRBD1. Trimming at V came to 6 bases and at J to 4 bases, leaving 8 bases not matched to a gene. Per germline, CDR1 DFQATT and CDR2 SNEGSKA (reference sequence). The CDR3 spans 13 residues. The CDR3 is CSAPGTGLYEQYV. The CDR3 DNA reads TGCAGTGCCCCCGGGACAGGTCTATACGAGCAGTACGTC.

This chain joins TRBV21-1 and TRBJ2-7. TRBV21-1 is designated a pseudogene. This CDR3 spans 12 amino acids. The CDR3: CASSNPPNEQYV. CDR3 nucleotide sequence: TGTGCCAGCAGCAATCCCCCCAACGAGCAGTACGTC.

This clonotype was detected only a few times. The chain has TRBV27 and TRBJ2-7, with TRBD2 as a possible D gene (5 bases). Germline V gene data show CDR1 as MNHEY and CDR2 as SMNVEV (reference sequence). With 5 bases removed from V and 5 bases from J, the gap between germline ends came to 16 bases. The CDR3 extends over 14 amino acids. The CDR3 sequence is CASSPSRRSDEQYF. The DNA for the CDR3 is TGTGCCAGCAGTCCCTCCCGGAGGTCGGACGAGCAGTACTTC.

The V and J genes are TRBV5-1 and TRBJ2-3, with 7 bases identical to TRBD2. Germline V gene lookup returns CDR1 SGHRS and CDR2 YFSETQ. The CDR3 is made up of 19 amino acids. Unmatched junction bases numbered 15, after V lost 2 bases and J lost 0 bases. The CDR3, as DNA: TGCGCCAGCAGCTTCATAAGGGTCGGGGGGAACCCTAGCACAGATACGCAGTATTTT. Amino acids: CASSFIRVGGNPSTDTQYF.

This clonotype was seen a handful of times. The chain links TRBV29-1 to TRBJ1-1; D gene unclear. V gave up 4 bases and J gave up 6 bases, with 18 bases separating them. CDR3 length: 14 residues. Germline values: CDR1 SQVTM, CDR2 ANQGSEA. The CDR3: CSVGGLRLRPEAFF. Written as DNA, the CDR3 is TGCAGCGTTGGGGGTTTGCGGTTACGTCCTGAAGCTTTCTTT.

V gene TRBV7-2 combines with J gene TRBJ1-1; D is ambiguous. Germline V gene lookup returns CDR1 SGHTA and CDR2 FQGNSA. The CDR3 is made up of 13 amino acids. The ends were cut back, 6 bases at V and 1 base at J, with 9 bases in the middle. The CDR3 DNA reads as TGTGCCAGCAGGGGCCGCGGGAACACTGAAGCTTTCTTT. It encodes CASRGRGNTEAFF.

In this sample, this clonotype turned up a few times. The rearrangement uses TRBV4-3 and TRBJ2-5; D may match TRBD1 or TRBD2 (5 bases each). The CDR3 totals 15 residues. CDR1 and CDR2 from the germline V gene are LGHNA and YSLEER. Trimming pared 1 base from V and 0 bases from J, leaving 9 bases between. This CDR3 reads CASSQAWDDQETQYF. The CDR3 DNA reads as TGCGCCAGCAGCCAAGCGTGGGACGACCAAGAGACCCAGTACTTC.

The CDR3 is CAISEAKTGPNEKLFF. The CDR3 bases are TGTGCCATCAGTGAAGCGAAGACAGGGCCTAATGAAAAACTGTTTTTT. This chain joins TRBV10-3 and TRBJ1-4; the match to TRBD1 covers 7 bases. The CDR3 has 16 amino acids. Germline CDR1 is ENHRY and CDR2 is SYGVKD. The V gene end was trimmed by 3 bases and the J gene end by 3 bases; junction bases not matched to a gene: 7.

The chain links TRBV20-1 to TRBJ1-2; weak D call: TRBD1 (5 bases). V was cut by 3 bases and J by 7 bases, with 18 bases left in between. Germline CDR1 is DFQATT and CDR2 is SNEGSKA (reference sequence). CDR3 length equals 14 residues. As DNA, the CDR3 is TGCAGTGCTAGTCAGGGCCAGAAGGAGTCTGGCTACACCTTC. This gives the protein CSASQGQKESGYTF.